The clone carrying this T cell receptor beta chain was seen at least ten times. Its antigen is unknown. The CDR3 is 12 residues long. V was pared by 1 base and J by 7 bases, with 4 bases between. Per the germline V gene, CDR1 is LGHNA and CDR2 is YNFKEQ. This sample is part of a study of neurological immune-mediated disorders. Time point here: longitudinal time-point 3. TCRdb itself ran the 5' RACE reads through MiXCR, one entry per CDR3 protein. The data show approximately 80,000 distinct CDR3 sequences, roughly 4.3% seen once. Study-wide findings and caveats: The phylogenetic placement of 18 of 34 multiple sclerosis patients' repertoires in one related-CDR3 cluster constitutes a possible signature.

The chain couples TRBV4-2 to TRBJ2-2; D is ambiguous. Sample: PBMCs. The origin of this receptor is a woman aged 55-70 years with multiple sclerosis. The CDR3 nucleotides are TGTGCCAGCAGCCAAGGAGTCGGGGAGCTGTTTTTT. Residues: CASSQGVGELFF.